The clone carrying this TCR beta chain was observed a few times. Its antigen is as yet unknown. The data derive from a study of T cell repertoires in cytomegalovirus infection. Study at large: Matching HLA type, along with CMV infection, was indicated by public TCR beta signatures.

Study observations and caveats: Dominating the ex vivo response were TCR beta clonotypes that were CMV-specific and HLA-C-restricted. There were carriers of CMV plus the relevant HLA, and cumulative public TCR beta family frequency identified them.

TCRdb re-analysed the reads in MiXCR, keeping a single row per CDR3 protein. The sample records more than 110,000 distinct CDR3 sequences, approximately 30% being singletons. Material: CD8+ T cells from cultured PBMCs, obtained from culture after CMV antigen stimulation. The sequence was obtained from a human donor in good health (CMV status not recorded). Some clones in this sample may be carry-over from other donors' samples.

The CDR3 region has the DNA TGTGCCAGCAGCTCACGGGGGGGGGCCTACAATGAGCAGTTCTTC. Translated, it gives CASSSRGGAYNEQFF. V and J are TRBV11-3 and TRBJ2-1; 8 bases map to TRBD2. The CDR3 runs 15 residues. Germline V CDR1 and CDR2: SGHNT, YENEEA. The V segment lost 4 bases and the J segment 2 bases; nucleotides outside the gene matches: 4.